This TCR beta chain was sequenced during a study of T cell responses to AZD1222 COVID-19 vaccine. TCRdb's copy holds only in-frame clones and misses some; the assay was immunoSEQ multiplex PCR. The table records 150,000 to 200,000 clones, approximately 92% of them present only once. This clone was observed a single time. This CDR3 contains 14 residues. Germline V gene lookup returns CDR1 LGHDT and CDR2 YNNKEL (reference sequence). V was cut by 3 bases and J by 5 bases, with 13 bases left in between. V is TRBV3-1 (or the pseudogene TRBV3-2) and J is TRBJ1-2, with TRBD1 as a possible D gene (6 bases). The sequenced sample was peripheral blood, obtained 28 days after the second dose of the MenACWY control vaccine. The clonotype originates from an adult who received the MenACWY meningococcal vaccine as a control. CDR3 in DNA: TGTGCCAGCAGCCAGGGGGCGGCTTTATATGGCTACACCTTC. Translating it yields CASSQGAALYGYTF.